This TCR beta chain was identified during a study of identical twins. The table lists this clonotype with a few counts. Using its own MiXCR run on the 5' RACE reads, TCRdb lists one record per CDR3 protein. The sample includes over 500,000 distinct CDR3 sequences, 20% to 25% seen only once; the top ten take approximately 0.95%. Germline CDR1 SGHDT, CDR2 YYEEEE. This CDR3 is 16 amino acids long. Trimming shortened V by 4 bases and J by 3 bases, and 19 bases separated the two germline ends. The sample was also reused in another study, on T cells expressing NK-cell markers. That work contributes: Each of about 6 donors carried dominant NKG2C+ clonotypes accounting for roughly 1.0-7.5% of CD8+ T cells.

The source of this sequence is a woman aged 18-30 years in good health. The sequencing sample was made of CD4+ T cells sorted from blood. The V and J genes are TRBV5-6 and TRBJ1-1; D might be TRBD1 (5 bases). The CDR3 reads CASSREQGRFHTEAFF. In DNA form, the CDR3 reads TGTGCCAGCAGCCGAGAGCAGGGTAGATTCCACACTGAAGCTTTCTTT. The whole variable domain, remainder taken from reference TRBV5-6 and TRBJ1-1, is DAGVTQSPTHLIKTRGQQVTLRCSPKSGHDTVSWYQQALGQGPQFIFQYYEEEERQRGNFPDRFSGHQFPNYSSELNVNALLLGDSALYLCASSREQGRFHTEAFFGQGTRLTVV.